This is a list of T cell receptor beta chains from one sample in a study of T cells expressing NK-cell markers. No DNA is given; TCRdb re-called the 5' RACE reads and lists each CDR3 protein once. The sample has some 600,000 distinct CDR3 sequences, and its top ten clones hold about 3.6%. The sequenced material came from blood T cells: a sorted CD56 or NKG2C T cell subset, CD4+ or CD8+ T cells, or bulk PBMC T cells (not recorded which). The receptors were sampled from a man in his late teens or twenties in good health. The CDR3 runs from the conserved cysteine through the conserved F or W.

j_call v_call cdr3_aa
TRBJ2-5 TRBV18 CASSPSREETQYF
TRBJ2-1 TRBV30 CAWSVISGSRFF
TRBJ2-3 TRBV19 CASTISGRALDTQYF
TRBJ2-5 TRBV20-1 CSASRRGEGETQYF
TRBJ2-7 TRBV29-1 CSVLGATHEQYF
TRBJ1-4 TRBV3-1 CASSQDNGISTNEKLFF
TRBJ2-1 TRBV30 CACQATGPNEQFF
TRBJ2-3 TRBV4-3 CASSQSWRGSTDTQYF
TRBJ2-1 TRBV24-1 CATSAREWDEQFF
TRBJ1-5 TRBV19 CATRGAAGNQPQHF
TRBJ2-1 TRBV5-1 CASSPDRVSYNEQFF
TRBJ1-1 TRBV7-6 CASSSTGNLNTEAFF
TRBJ2-1 TRBV12-3/TRBV12-4 CASSPVNEQFF
TRBJ2-7 TRBV21-1 CASSNRGPVEQYF
TRBJ2-1 TRBV24-1 CATINSGNNEQFF
TRBJ2-3 TRBV7-2 CASNELAGSDTQYF
TRBJ1-2 TRBV29-1 CSVGAGTGPEVRGYTF
TRBJ1-6 TRBV29-1 CSVEENRGSPLHF
TRBJ1-1 TRBV20-1 CSALDRKNTEAFF
TRBJ2-2 TRBV5-5 CASSSGPSGGELFF
TRBJ2-1 TRBV3-1 CASRKLAGGHNEQFF
TRBJ2-2 TRBV5-6 CASTGMASGHRELFF
TRBJ2-1 TRBV5-6 CASSKGLASSYNEQFF
TRBJ2-7 TRBV28 CASSSARDILSYEQYF
TRBJ2-3 TRBV4-3 CASSQDQGTDTQYF
TRBJ2-5 TRBV29-1 CSVPLSVRGGQETQYF
TRBJ2-7 TRBV20-1 CSAVSGGLYEQYF
TRBJ2-2 TRBV29-1 CSTRGRGGGTNTGELFF
TRBJ2-3 TRBV7-9 CASSSRGLAGSEYTQYF
TRBJ1-1 TRBV3-1 CASSQVMNTEAFF
TRBJ1-1 TRBV20-1 CSARDLTRGNTEAFF
TRBJ2-1 TRBV9 CASSESGNNEQFF
TRBJ2-3 TRBV12-3/TRBV12-4 CASSSGREGFLAGIGTDTQYF
TRBJ2-6 TRBV7-9 CASSHPGSGANVLTF
TRBJ2-7 TRBV7-2 CASSFAGYEQYF
TRBJ1-1 TRBV29-1 CSAGALAEAFF
TRBJ2-1 TRBV14 CASSPYQGSSYNEQFF
TRBJ2-3 TRBV29-1 CSARSRRGTITDTQYF
TRBJ2-3 TRBV21-1 CASSKANCTDTQYF
TRBJ2-1 TRBV20-1 CSARDVSGPTYNEQFF
TRBJ2-1 TRBV5-4 CASSWAAGGGYEQFF
TRBJ2-1 TRBV11-1 CASSLALTGKGEQFF
TRBJ1-3 TRBV5-1 CASRGNRRSSGNTIYF
TRBJ2-5 TRBV6-5 CASSYSGLAGGNIQETQYF
TRBJ2-1 TRBV20-1 CSTFPGLAGGRVTNEQFF
TRBJ1-1 TRBV27 CASSLSQMPHHEAFF
TRBJ2-1 TRBV7-9 CASSLAGTSGTSEQFF
TRBJ2-3 TRBV5-1 CASSSNGQGTDTQYF
TRBJ1-5 TRBV6-1 CASSLIETHQPQHF
TRBJ2-1 TRBV27 CASSSGVSSYNEQFF
TRBJ2-1 TRBV28 CASSFVGQGYNEQFF
TRBJ1-3 TRBV7-2 CASSLAGRDHGNTIYF
TRBJ2-7 TRBV9 CASSVVGSSYEQYF